Shown below are 13 T cell receptor beta chains from a single sample sequenced in a study of blood T cell repertoires in COVID-19. The method was immunoSEQ multiplex PCR; TCRdb's version includes in-frame clones alone and lacks a portion of them. Counted here are some 260,000 clones, around nine tenths occurring once; the ten biggest clones make up approximately 2%. Sequenced input: peripheral blood. These receptors originate from a woman aged 40-49 years who had recovered from COVID-19.

This CDR3 is CASSLIAAVDTEAFF. In DNA form, the CDR3 reads TGTGCCAGCAGCTTAATTGCGGCCGTGGACACTGAAGCTTTCTTT. The chain joins TRBV11-2 to TRBJ1-1; D is undetermined. The CDR3 extends over 15 amino acids. Germline loops: CDR1 SGHAT, CDR2 FQNNGV. Trimming took 2 bases from V and 3 from J, leaving 13 bases between them.

In DNA form, the CDR3 reads TGTGCCAGCAGCAGTAGCGGGAGCTTATATGAGCAGTTCTTC. Translating gives CASSSSGSLYEQFF. The chain combines TRBV9 with TRBJ2-1; TRBD2 matches at 9 bases. CDR3 size: 14 residues. Trimming cost V 4 bases and J 8 bases; bases outside gene matches: 7. Germline values: CDR1 SGDLS, CDR2 YYNGEE.

The CDR3, as DNA: TGTGCCTGGACCTGGGCGCACCCGAACAATGAGCAGTTCTTC. It is translated as CAWTWAHPNNEQFF. This chain links TRBV30 with TRBJ2-1; D not resolved. The V gene's germline CDR1 is GTSNPN and CDR2 SVGIG (reference sequence). V dropped 4 bases and J dropped 5 bases, with 15 bases sitting between them. The CDR3 runs to 14 residues.

V gene TRBV5-1 combines with J gene TRBJ1-2; D is uncertain. There are 14 residues in the CDR3. Trimming left V 0 bases short and J 8 bases short, with 14 bases between. CDR1 and CDR2 (germline): SGHRS, YFSETQ. CDR3 DNA sequence: TGCGCCAGCAGCTTGGCCGCGGCGATGTCGGGCTACACCTTC. Translation: CASSLAAAMSGYTF.

V usage is TRBV28 and J usage is TRBJ2-7; a weak D match, TRBD1 (6 bases). Per the germline V gene, CDR1 is MDHEN and CDR2 is SYDVKM. The CDR3 covers 16 residues. Trimming took off 5 bases at V and 3 bases at J, with 20 bases between the two ends. The CDR3 DNA follows: TGTGCCAGCAGTCCTCCCCGTGAGACAGGTTTCTACGAGCAGTACTTC. It specifies CASSPPRETGFYEQYF.

The V gene is TRBV6-5, the J gene TRBJ1-2; D uncertain. The CDR3 totals 13 residues. Trimming left V 7 bases short and J 4 bases short, with 13 bases between. Germline-derived CDR1 and CDR2 are MNHEY and SVGAGI. CDR3 protein: CASINSGAYGYTF. In DNA, the CDR3 is TGTGCCAGCATTAACTCGGGAGCCTATGGCTACACCTTC.

The chain uses TRBV4-3 and TRBJ2-1; TRBD2 agrees at 8 bases. CDR3 length equals 16 residues. V shed 0 bases, J shed 4 bases, and the junction held 5 bases outside the gene matches. Germline assignment: CDR1 LGHNA and CDR2 YSLEER. This CDR3 is CASSQDLGGRYNEQFF. DNA of the CDR3: TGCGCCAGCAGCCAAGATCTCGGCGGGAGGTACAATGAGCAGTTCTTC.

This clone appeared a single time. V usage is TRBV7-2 and J usage is TRBJ1-2, with 8 bases fitting TRBD1. Germline CDR1 SGHTA, CDR2 FQGNSA. The CDR3 covers 16 residues. The V gene end was trimmed by 5 bases and the J gene end by 2 bases; junction bases not matched to a gene: 10. CDR3 region: CASSTRGQAGNYGYTF. CDR3 coding DNA: TGTGCCAGCAGCACGCGGGGACAGGCAGGAAACTATGGCTACACCTTC.

The V gene is TRBV6-2 or TRBV6-3, the J gene TRBJ2-7; possibly TRBD1 for D (5 bases). The ends were cut back, 2 bases at V and 3 bases at J, with 11 bases in the middle. Germline lookup yields CDR1 MNHEY and CDR2 SVGEGT. The CDR3 has 14 amino acids. DNA of the CDR3: TGTGCCAGCAGTTACCCGACAGTATTCTACGAGCAGTACTTC. This gives the protein CASSYPTVFYEQYF.

On this clone itself: Distinct nucleotide sequences in the sample also encode this CDR3. The chain is built from TRBV7-2 and TRBJ1-1; TRBD1 matches at 7 bases. This CDR3 spans 14 amino acids. CDR1 and CDR2 from the germline V gene are SGHTA and FQGNSA. V trimming: 4 bases; J trimming: 4 bases; junction bases outside the gene matches: 6. The CDR3 sequence is CASSSYRGGTEAFF. CDR3 bases: TGTGCCAGCAGCTCATACAGGGGAGGCACTGAAGCTTTCTTT.

In its sample, this clone was seen once. The chain has TRBV5-3 and TRBJ2-1; the match to TRBD2 covers 12 bases. TRBV5-3 is an ORF for which the function is uncertain. With V trimmed by 1 base and J by 4 bases, 9 bases remained unmatched. The length of the CDR3 is 18 residues. DNA for the CDR3: TGTGCCAGAAGCTTGTCGACTAGCGGGGGACTGGTTTACAATGAGCAGTTCTTC. Encoded protein: CARSLSTSGGLVYNEQFF.

V is TRBV5-1 and J is TRBJ1-1; D possibly corresponds to TRBD1 (5 bases). Between the trimmed V and J ends, which lost 4 bases and 1 base, there was a span of 8 bases. Germline loops: CDR1 SGHRS, CDR2 YFSETQ. This CDR3 spans 13 amino acids. The CDR3 region has the DNA TGCGCCAGCAGCACCACAGGGAACACTGAAGCTTTCTTT. This encodes CASSTTGNTEAFF.

The chain joins TRBV29-1 to TRBJ2-3, with D possibly matching TRBD1 (5 bases). There are 12 residues in the CDR3. CDR1 is SQVTM and CDR2 is ANQGSEA in the germline V gene. With 5 bases removed from V and 2 bases from J, the gap between germline ends came to 8 bases. The CDR3 coding sequence is TGCAGCGTTAGTGGGGCCACAGATACGCAGTATTTT. It yields the protein CSVSGATDTQYF.